This T cell receptor beta chain was profiled in a study of T cell repertoires in cytomegalovirus infection. Study in general: Public TCR beta signature analysis indicated the presence of both CMV infection and matching HLA type. Study findings and constraints: Summed frequency of shared TCR beta families picked out CMV carriers who also had the relevant HLA.

TCRdb independently ran MiXCR on the reads; one entry per CDR3 protein. The sample gives about 450,000 distinct CDR3 sequences, roughly a third of which show up once; roughly an eighth is in the top ten. CDR3 length: 13 residues. CDR1 is SGHDT, CDR2 YYEEEE, per germline. A word on this clonotype: What it binds is not known. At one end the junction does not follow the germline gene, possibly because of a read error.

The TCR was taken from a human donor in good health (CMV status not recorded). Some clones in this sample may be carry-over from other donors' samples. This chain uses TRBV5-6 with TRBJ1-6; D not resolved. The specimen was PBMCs. For the CDR3, the DNA is TGTGCCAGCAGGGCCGGAGATAATACACCCCTCCACTTT. This codes for CASRAGDNTPLHF.